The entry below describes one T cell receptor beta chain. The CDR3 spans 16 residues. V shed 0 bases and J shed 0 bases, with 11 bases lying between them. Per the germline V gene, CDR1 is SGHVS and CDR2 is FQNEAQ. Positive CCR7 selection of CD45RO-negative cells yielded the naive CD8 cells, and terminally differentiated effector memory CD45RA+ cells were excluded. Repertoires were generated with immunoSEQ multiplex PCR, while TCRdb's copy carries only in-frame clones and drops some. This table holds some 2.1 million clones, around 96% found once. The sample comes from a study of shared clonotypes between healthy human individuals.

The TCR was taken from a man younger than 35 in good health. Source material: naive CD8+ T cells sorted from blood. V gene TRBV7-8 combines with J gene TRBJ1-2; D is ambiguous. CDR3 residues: CASSLAEGFANYGYTF. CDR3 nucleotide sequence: TGTGCCAGCAGCTTAGCGGAGGGATTTGCTAACTATGGCTACACCTTC.